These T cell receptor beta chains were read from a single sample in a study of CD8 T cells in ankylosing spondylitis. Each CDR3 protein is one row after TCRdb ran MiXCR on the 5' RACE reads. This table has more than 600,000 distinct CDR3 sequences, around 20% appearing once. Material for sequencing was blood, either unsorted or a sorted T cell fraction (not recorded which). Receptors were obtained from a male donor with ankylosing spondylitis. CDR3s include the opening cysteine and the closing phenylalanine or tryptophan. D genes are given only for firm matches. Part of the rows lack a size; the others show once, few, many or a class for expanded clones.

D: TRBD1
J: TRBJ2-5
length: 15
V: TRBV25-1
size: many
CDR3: CASSDGQARAETQYF
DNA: TGTGCCAGCAGTGATGGACAGGCCAGGGCGGAGACCCAGTACTTC

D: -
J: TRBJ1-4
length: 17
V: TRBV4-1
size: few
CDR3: CASSQDLAGDPDEKLFF
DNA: TGCGCCAGCAGCCAAGATTTAGCAGGGGATCCAGATGAAAAACTGTTTTTT

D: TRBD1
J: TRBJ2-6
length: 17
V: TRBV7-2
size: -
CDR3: CASSPRDRASGANVLTF
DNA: TGTGCCAGCAGCCCCCGGGACAGGGCCTCTGGGGCCAACGTCCTGACTTTC

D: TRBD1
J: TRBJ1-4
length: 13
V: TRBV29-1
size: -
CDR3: CSVTGETNEKLFF
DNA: TGCAGCGTAACAGGGGAAACTAATGAAAAACTGTTTTTT

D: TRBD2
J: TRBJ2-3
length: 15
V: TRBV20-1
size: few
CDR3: CSAWGGRAATDTQYF
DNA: TGCAGTGCTTGGGGCGGGAGGGCGGCCACAGATACGCAGTATTTT

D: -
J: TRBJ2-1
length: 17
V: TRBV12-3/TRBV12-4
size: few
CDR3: CASSPGDDTISYNEQFF
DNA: TGTGCCAGCAGCCCGGGGGACGACACTATCTCCTACAATGAGCAGTTCTTC

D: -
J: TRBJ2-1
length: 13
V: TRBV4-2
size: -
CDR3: CASSARAGHEQFF
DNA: TGTGCCAGCAGCGCACGCGCAGGCCATGAGCAGTTCTTC

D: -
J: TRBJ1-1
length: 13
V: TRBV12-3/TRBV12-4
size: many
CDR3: CATGEGVSTEAFF
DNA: TGTGCCACCGGGGAGGGCGTGAGTACTGAAGCTTTCTTT

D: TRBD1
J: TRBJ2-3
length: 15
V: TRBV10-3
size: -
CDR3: CAISWDRASTDTQYF
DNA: TGTGCCATCAGTTGGGACAGGGCAAGCACAGATACGCAGTATTTT

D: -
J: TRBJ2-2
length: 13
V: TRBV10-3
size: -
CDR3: CAIRWENTGELFF
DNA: TGTGCCATCAGATGGGAGAACACCGGGGAGCTGTTTTTT

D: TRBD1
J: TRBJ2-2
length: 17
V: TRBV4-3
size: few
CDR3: CASSQVGRDSETGELFF
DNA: TGCGCCAGCAGCCAAGTGGGAAGGGACAGTGAGACCGGGGAGCTGTTTTTT

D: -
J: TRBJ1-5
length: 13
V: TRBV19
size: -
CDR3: CASSIATNQPQHF
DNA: TGTGCCAGTAGTATCGCCACAAATCAGCCCCAGCATTTT

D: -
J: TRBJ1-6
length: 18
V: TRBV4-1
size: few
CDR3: CASSQDLRTSSYNSPLHF
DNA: TGCGCCAGCAGCCAAGATCTTAGAACGAGCTCCTATAATTCACCCCTCCACTTT

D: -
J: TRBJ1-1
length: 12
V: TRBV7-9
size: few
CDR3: CASSLDQPEAFF
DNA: TGTGCCAGCAGCTTGGACCAGCCTGAAGCTTTCTTT

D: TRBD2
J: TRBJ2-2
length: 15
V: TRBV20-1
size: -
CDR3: CSAIAGGTYTGELFF
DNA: TGCAGTGCGATAGCGGGAGGAACCTACACCGGGGAGCTGTTTTTT

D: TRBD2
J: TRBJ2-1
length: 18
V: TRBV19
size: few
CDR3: CASSIVPRDSGYNNEQFF
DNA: TGTGCCAGTAGTATAGTTCCCCGGGATAGCGGGTACAACAATGAGCAGTTCTTC

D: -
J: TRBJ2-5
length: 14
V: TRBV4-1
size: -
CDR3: CASSQFLEGETQYF
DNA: TGCGCCAGCAGCCAATTTTTAGAGGGAGAGACCCAGTACTTC

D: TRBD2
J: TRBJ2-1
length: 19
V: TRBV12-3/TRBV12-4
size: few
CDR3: CASSSSSGRAYSSYNEQFF
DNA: TGTGCCAGCAGTTCCTCTAGCGGGAGAGCTTATAGCTCCTACAATGAGCAGTTCTTC

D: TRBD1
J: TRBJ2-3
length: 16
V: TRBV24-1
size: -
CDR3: CATSDPRDRQSDTQYF
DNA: TGTGCCACCAGTGACCCCCGGGACAGACAATCAGATACGCAGTATTTT

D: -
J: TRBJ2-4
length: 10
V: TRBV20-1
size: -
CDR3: CSASSDIQYF
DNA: TGCAGTGCTAGTTCGGACATTCAGTACTTC

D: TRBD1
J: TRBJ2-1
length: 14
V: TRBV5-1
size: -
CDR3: CASVPGQEYNEQFF
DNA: TGCGCCTCAGTCCCGGGACAGGAATACAATGAGCAGTTCTTC

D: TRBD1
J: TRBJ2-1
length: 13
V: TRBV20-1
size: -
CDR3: CSARTGTVDEQFF
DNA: TGCAGTGCTAGGACAGGGACCGTAGATGAGCAGTTCTTC

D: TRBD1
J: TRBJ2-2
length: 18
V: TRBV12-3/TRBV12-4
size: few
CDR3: CASSRSGQGTRYTGELFF
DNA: TGTGCCAGCAGCCGATCCGGACAGGGAACACGGTACACCGGGGAGCTGTTTTTT

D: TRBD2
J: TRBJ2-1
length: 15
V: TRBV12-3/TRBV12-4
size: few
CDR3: CASSRTSGGGNEQFF
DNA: TGTGCCAGCAGCCGGACTAGCGGGGGGGGCAATGAGCAGTTCTTC

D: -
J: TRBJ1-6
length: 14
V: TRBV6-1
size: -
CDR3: CASFRGFNNSPLHF
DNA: TGTGCCAGCTTCCGAGGGTTCAATAATTCACCCCTCCACTTT

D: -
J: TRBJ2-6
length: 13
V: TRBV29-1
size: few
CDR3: CSVVWAGANVLTF
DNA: TGCAGCGTTGTCTGGGCTGGGGCCAACGTCCTGACTTTC

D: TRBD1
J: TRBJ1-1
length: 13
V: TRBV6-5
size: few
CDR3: CASSYSQGGTAFF
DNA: TGTGCCAGCAGTTACTCACAGGGGGGTACGGCTTTCTTT

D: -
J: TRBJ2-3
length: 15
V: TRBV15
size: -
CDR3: CATSSPPSNTDTQYF
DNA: TGTGCCACCAGCAGTCCCCCATCCAACACAGATACGCAGTATTTT

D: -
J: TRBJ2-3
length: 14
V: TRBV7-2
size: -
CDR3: CASSRERRTDTQYF
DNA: TGTGCCAGCAGCAGAGAGCGGCGCACAGATACGCAGTATTTT

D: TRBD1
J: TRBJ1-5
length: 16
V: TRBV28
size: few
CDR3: CASSFNRGTKIGPQHF
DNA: TGTGCCAGCAGCTTCAACAGGGGCACGAAGATCGGGCCCCAGCATTTT

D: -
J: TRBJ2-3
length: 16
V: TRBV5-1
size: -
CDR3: CASSFGGGSPVDTQYF
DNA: TGCGCCAGCAGCTTTGGGGGCGGGAGCCCTGTAGATACGCAGTATTTT

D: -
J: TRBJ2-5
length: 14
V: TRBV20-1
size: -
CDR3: CSASKIQGQETQYF
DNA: TGCAGTGCTAGTAAGATCCAGGGGCAAGAGACCCAGTACTTC

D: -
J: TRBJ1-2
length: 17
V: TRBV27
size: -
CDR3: CASSSHPLGGANYGYTF
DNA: TGTGCCAGCAGTTCCCACCCCCTCGGGGGAGCTAACTATGGCTACACCTTC

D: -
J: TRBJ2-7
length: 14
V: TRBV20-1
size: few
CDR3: CSAETDGRFDEQYF
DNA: TGCAGTGCTGAAACGGACGGTCGGTTCGACGAGCAGTACTTC

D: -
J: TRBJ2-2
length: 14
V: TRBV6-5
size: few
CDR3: CASSYSTAFGELFF
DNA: TGTGCCAGCAGTTACTCAACGGCTTTCGGGGAGCTGTTTTTT

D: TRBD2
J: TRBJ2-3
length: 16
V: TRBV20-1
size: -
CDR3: CSALPGLAGGQDTQYF
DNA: TGCAGTGCCCTCCCGGGACTAGCGGGAGGGCAAGATACGCAGTATTTT

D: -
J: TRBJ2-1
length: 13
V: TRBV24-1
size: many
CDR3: CATSDWWDIRQFF
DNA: TGTGCCACCAGTGATTGGTGGGATATTAGGCAGTTCTTC

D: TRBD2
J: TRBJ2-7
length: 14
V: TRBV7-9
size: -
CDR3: CASSDASGRYEQYF
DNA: TGTGCCAGCAGCGACGCTAGCGGGAGGTACGAGCAGTACTTC

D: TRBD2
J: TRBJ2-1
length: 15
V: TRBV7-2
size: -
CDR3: CASSSAGGYYNEQFF
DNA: TGTGCCAGCAGCTCCGCGGGGGGATATTACAATGAGCAGTTCTTC

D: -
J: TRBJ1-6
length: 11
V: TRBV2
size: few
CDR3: CASRGVSPLHF
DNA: TGTGCCTCCCGCGGGGTTTCACCCCTCCACTTT

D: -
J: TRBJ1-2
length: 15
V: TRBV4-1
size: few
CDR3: CASSQGAGGGYGYTF
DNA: TGCGCCAGCAGCCAAGGGGCGGGGGGAGGATATGGCTACACCTTC

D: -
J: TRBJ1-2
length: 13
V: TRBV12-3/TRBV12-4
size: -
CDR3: CANSPENRYGYTF
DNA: TGTGCCAACAGTCCGGAAAATCGCTATGGCTACACCTTC

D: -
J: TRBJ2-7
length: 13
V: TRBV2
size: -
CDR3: CASSEAQGYEQYF
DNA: TGTGCCAGCAGTGAAGCGCAGGGCTACGAGCAGTACTTC

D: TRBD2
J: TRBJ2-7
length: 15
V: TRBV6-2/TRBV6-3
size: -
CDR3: CASSYSLADSYEQYF
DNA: TGTGCCAGCAGTTACTCCCTAGCGGACTCCTACGAGCAGTACTTC

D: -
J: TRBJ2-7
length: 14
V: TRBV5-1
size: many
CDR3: CASGKGSPLYEQYF
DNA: TGCGCCAGCGGCAAAGGATCCCCCCTCTACGAGCAGTACTTC

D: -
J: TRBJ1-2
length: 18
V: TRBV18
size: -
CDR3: CASSPPREQRGQGYGYTF
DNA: TGTGCCAGCTCACCACCCCGGGAGCAAAGGGGCCAGGGCTATGGCTACACCTTC

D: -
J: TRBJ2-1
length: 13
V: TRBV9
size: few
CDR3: CASSVTSLNEQFF
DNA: TGTGCCAGCAGCGTAACTAGCTTAAATGAGCAGTTCTTC

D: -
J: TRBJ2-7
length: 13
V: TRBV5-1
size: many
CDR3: CASSLTGIYEQYF
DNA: TGCGCCAGCAGCTTGACAGGGATCTACGAGCAGTACTTC

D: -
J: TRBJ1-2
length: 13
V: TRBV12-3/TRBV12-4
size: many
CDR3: CASSLSADYGYTF
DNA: TGTGCCAGCAGTTTGAGTGCCGACTATGGCTACACCTTC

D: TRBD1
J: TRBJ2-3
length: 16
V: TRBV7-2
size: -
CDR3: CASSLIGTGVPDTQYF
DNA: TGTGCCAGCAGCTTAATCGGGACAGGGGTTCCAGATACGCAGTATTTT

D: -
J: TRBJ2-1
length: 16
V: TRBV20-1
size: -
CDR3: CSARDLRTGASNEQFF
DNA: TGCAGTGCTAGAGACCTTCGGACGGGGGCTTCCAATGAGCAGTTCTTC

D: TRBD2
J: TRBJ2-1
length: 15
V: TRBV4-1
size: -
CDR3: CASSQEASGDDEQFF
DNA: TGCGCCAGCAGCCAAGAAGCTAGCGGGGACGATGAGCAGTTCTTC

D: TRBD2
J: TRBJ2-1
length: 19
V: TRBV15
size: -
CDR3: CATSRDRGLAGQWDNEQFF
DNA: TGTGCCACCAGCAGAGATAGGGGACTAGCGGGTCAGTGGGACAATGAGCAGTTCTTC

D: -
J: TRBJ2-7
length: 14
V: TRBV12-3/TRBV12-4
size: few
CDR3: CASSSPSAGDEQYF
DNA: TGTGCCAGCAGTTCCCCCTCCGCTGGGGACGAGCAGTACTTC

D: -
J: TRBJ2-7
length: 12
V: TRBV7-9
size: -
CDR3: CASSSPLYEQYF
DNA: TGTGCCAGCAGCTCCCCCCTCTACGAGCAGTACTTC

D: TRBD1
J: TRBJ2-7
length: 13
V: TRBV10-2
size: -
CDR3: CASKRQGDYEQYF
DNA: TGCGCCAGCAAGCGACAGGGGGACTACGAGCAGTACTTC

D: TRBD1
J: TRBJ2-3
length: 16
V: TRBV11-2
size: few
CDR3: CASSLKPGQGTDTQYF
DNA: TGTGCCAGCAGCTTAAAACCGGGACAGGGCACAGATACGCAGTATTTT